The 4 T cell receptor beta chains listed next were all sequenced from one sample in a study of blood T cell repertoires in COVID-19. The repertoire was sequenced with immunoSEQ multiplex PCR; TCRdb's copy has only in-frame clones and lacks some. The sample yields 90,000 or so clones, around 75% seen once. Sequencing used peripheral blood. These receptors were taken from a human donor in a cohort sampled during active COVID-19.

The gene calls are TRBV6-6 and TRBJ1-2; unclear D gene. Germline CDR1 reads MNHNY; CDR2 reads SVGAGI (reference sequence). Trimming pared 8 bases from V and 6 bases from J, leaving 19 bases between. The CDR3 runs 14 residues. CDR3 residues: CASHQTAGPHGYTF. The CDR3 DNA reads TGTGCCAGCCACCAGACGGCAGGCCCCCATGGCTACACCTTC.

CDR3: CASSDTRQGQETQYF. The CDR3, as DNA: TGTGCCAGCAGTGATACTCGGCAGGGCCAAGAGACCCAGTACTTC. The rearrangement links TRBV25-1 to TRBJ2-5, with D maybe TRBD1 (5 bases). V shed 3 bases and J shed 1 base, with 12 bases lying between them. The CDR3 is 15 residues long. CDR1 is MGHDK and CDR2 is SYGVNS in the germline V gene. The full variable domain, rest sourced from reference TRBV25-1 and TRBJ2-5, is EADIYQTPRYLVIGTGKKITLECSQTMGHDKMYWYQQDPGMELHLIHYSYGVNSTEKGDLSSESTVSRIRTEHFPLTLESARPSHTSQYLCASSDTRQGQETQYFGPGTRLLVL.

This clone appeared once. This chain uses TRBV28 with TRBJ1-3, with D tentatively TRBD1 (5 bases). CDR3 length equals 17 residues. The V end was cut by 5 bases, the J end by 0 bases, with 17 bases between. In germline, CDR1 is MDHEN, CDR2 SYDVKM. The CDR3 sequence: CASSPRLGDPSGNTIYF. The CDR3 bases are TGTGCCAGCAGTCCACGATTAGGGGATCCCTCTGGAAACACCATATATTTT. Looking up the rest from reference TRBV28 and TRBJ1-3 gives the full variable domain: DVKVTQSSRYLVKRTGEKVFLECVQDMDHENMFWYRQDPGLGLRLIYFSYDVKMKEKGDIPEGYSVSREKKERFSLILESASTNQTSMYLCASSPRLGDPSGNTIYFGEGSWLTVV.

In its sample, this clone was seen a few times. V usage is TRBV12-2 and J usage is TRBJ2-7; the D call TRBD1 from the table was never checked on the DNA. TRBV12-2 is a pseudogene segment. The CDR3 is made up of 15 amino acids. The CDR3 nucleotides are TGTGCAAGTCGCTTCCGTGGACAGTTCGGGTACGAGCAGTACTTC. Protein product: CASRFRGQFGYEQYF.